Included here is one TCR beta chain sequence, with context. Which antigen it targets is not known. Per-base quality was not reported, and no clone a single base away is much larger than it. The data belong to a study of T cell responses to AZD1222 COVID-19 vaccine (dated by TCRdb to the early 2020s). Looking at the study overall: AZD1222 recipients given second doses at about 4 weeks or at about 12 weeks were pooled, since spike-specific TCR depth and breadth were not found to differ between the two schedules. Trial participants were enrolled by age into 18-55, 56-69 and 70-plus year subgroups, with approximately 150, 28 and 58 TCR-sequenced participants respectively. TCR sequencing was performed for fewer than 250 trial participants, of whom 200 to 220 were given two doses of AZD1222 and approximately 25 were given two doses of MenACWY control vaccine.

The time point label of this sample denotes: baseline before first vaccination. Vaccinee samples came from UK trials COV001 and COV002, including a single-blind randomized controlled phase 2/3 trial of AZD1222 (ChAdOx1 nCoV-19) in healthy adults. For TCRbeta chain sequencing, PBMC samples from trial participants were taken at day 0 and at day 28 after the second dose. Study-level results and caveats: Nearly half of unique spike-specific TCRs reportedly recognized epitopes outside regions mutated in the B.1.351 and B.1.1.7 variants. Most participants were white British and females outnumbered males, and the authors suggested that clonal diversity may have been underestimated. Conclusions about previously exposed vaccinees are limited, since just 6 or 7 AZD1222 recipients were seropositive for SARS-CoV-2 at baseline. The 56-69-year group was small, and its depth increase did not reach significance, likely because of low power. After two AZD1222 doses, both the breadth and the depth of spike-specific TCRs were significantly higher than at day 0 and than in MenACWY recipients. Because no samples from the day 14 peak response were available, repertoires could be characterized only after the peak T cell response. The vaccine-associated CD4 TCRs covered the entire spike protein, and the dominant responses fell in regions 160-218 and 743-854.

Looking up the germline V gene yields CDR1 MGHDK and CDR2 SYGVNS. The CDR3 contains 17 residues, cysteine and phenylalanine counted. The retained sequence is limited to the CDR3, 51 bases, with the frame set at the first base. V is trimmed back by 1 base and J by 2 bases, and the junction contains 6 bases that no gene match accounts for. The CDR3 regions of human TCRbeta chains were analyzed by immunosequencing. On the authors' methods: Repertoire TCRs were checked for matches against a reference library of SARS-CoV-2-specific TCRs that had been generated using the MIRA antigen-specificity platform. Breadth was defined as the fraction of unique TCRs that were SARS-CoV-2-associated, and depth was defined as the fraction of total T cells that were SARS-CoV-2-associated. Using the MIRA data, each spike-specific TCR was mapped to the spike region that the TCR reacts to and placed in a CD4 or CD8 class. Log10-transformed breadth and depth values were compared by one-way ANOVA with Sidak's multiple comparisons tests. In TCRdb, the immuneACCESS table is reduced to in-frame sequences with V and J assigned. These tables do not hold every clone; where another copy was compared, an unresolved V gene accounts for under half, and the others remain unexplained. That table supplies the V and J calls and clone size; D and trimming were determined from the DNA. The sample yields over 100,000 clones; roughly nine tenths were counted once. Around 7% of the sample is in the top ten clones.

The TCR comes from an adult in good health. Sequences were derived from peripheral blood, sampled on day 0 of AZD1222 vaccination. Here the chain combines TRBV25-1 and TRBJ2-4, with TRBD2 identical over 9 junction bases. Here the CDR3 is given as CASSESGAGGSKNIQYF. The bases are TGTGCCAGCAGTGAATCCGGGGCGGGAGGGTCCAAAAACATTCAGTACTTC.